This T cell receptor beta chain derives from a study of cytomegalovirus exposure and HLA in healthy donors (dated by TCRdb to about 2017). Study-level background: An earlier analysis of some 620 of the donors reported 276 Gb of sequence data and 117 million unique TCR beta sequences obtained from roughly 170 million T cells. Among the approximately 400 genotyped donors, 81% belonged to the genetic ancestry cluster associated with self-reported Caucasian donors. The later analysis used no new phenotypic data to find candidate immune exposures, relying instead on TCR beta sequences and their occurrence across donors. An earlier analysis of a few hundred of the donors applied high-throughput TCR beta sequencing to assess whether each TCR beta V gene segment acted as functional or pseudogenic. Typing coverage differed by locus: A, B, C, DRB1 and DQB1 were typed in about 629-630 donors, DQA1 in 522, DPA1 in some 610, and DPB1 in approximately 450. Donor age, sex, ethnicity and CMV serostatus were collected together with the repertoire data. Both class I and class II loci were covered by HLA typing, at four-digit resolution. Because of strong linkage in the cohort, a handful of DR-DQ haplotypes were treated as single units for association and clustering. Besides the first cohort of 500 to 700 subjects, a separate validation cohort made up of over a hundred different subjects was used. The T cell repertoires of 700 or so subjects were profiled by immunosequencing and related to cytomegalovirus serostatus. To predict cytomegalovirus infection status, the study combined high-throughput TCR immunosequencing, statistical association of individual TCRs with disease status, and machine learning. Roughly 300 gigabases of sequencing data and approximately 84 million unique TCR sequences were included in an early release covering 550 to 650 HLA-typed donors. The study aimed to test whether signatures of past pathogen exposure could be identified by cataloging public T cell receptors. Across 300 to 500 genotyped donors of the cohort, an average of approximately 220,000 unique TCR beta nucleotide sequences per donor were sequenced, and 15% to 20% of those sequences were non-productive. To study patterns of TCR occurrence, a later analysis re-analyzed previously published TCR beta repertoires from under 750 donors and added high-resolution HLA genotyping. A later genetic analysis used genome-wide SNP genotypes for about 65% of the roughly 700 donors, treating that subset as a discovery cohort. Every repertoire in the discovery cohort had been generated on one and the same sequencing platform.

CDR1 and CDR2 are drawn from the germline V gene: SGHVS, FQNEAQ. The CDR3 numbers 15 residues from cysteine through phenylalanine. Here the CDR3 DNA is all that survives: 45 bases in frame from base 1. Relative to germline, V is missing 3 bases and J is missing 4 bases, with 7 bases of the junction outside any gene match. With respect to this clone: There is no known antigen for this receptor.

Study-wide findings and limitations: This cohort had only TCR beta chains sequenced, and the lack of alpha or paired-chain data limited which features could be detected. In the study, some 160 TCR beta chains were listed as associated with cytomegalovirus. The only immune exposure information available for the cohort was CMV serostatus. Cytomegalovirus status was reported to be diagnosed by the classifier with high specificity and sensitivity in both the original and validation cohorts. At a false discovery rate of 0.05, a later analysis linked about 16,000 TCR beta sequences to specific HLA alleles. Because HLA typing was missing for some donors at each locus, association tests included only the typed subset. In a later genetic analysis, fewer N-insertions in productive TCRs were reported among donors in an Asian-associated ancestry cluster than the roughly 640-donor mean. V-gene and J-gene trimming of TCR beta chains was associated with a missense DCLRE1C variant in a later genetic analysis, and the association was replicated in an independent cohort. In a later analysis, most CMV-associated TCR beta chains were found to appear HLA-restricted, with HLA associations seemingly driven largely by CMV exposure. Roughly uniform sequencing depth across donors was assumed in presence/absence analyses, although this assumption may not hold. A few of the identified cytomegalovirus-associated TCR beta chains were confirmed in vitro to be specific for cytomegalovirus antigens. A further reported finding was that TCR beta sequences accurately predicted the HLA-A and HLA-B alleles for most subjects in the first cohort. Several of the top co-occurrence clusters appeared to be linked to parvovirus B19, influenza, CMV and Epstein-Barr virus, according to a later analysis. In an earlier analysis of roughly 500 of the donors, most TCR beta V segments appeared in productive rearrangements about 87% or about 30% of the time, broadly matching IMGT annotations. When HLA alleles, especially DR and DQ, strongly co-occurred, TCR associations were difficult to assign to individual alleles. The sequencing pipeline was judged likely to have produced a cluster of highly shared sequence variants as a technical artifact. Most TCR sequences were observed very rarely across donors, whereas some public TCRs were present in many individuals. Some 16 rarely observed V segments, including chromosome 9 orphons, were excluded from the earlier analysis of about 500 of the donors because counts were too low. Some IMGT-functional V segments, including TRBV6-2 and TRBV6-3, could not be distinguished by the 87-base-pair reads and were therefore excluded. A later analysis found that HLA-associated TCR beta chains were more clonally expanded and had lower generation probabilities than equally common non-associated chains. It was suggested by the authors that the approach could potentially be generalized to other disease states and immunological phenotypes. In a later analysis, the rate of TCR association differed among HLA loci, with DRB1 alleles having the most associated TCRs and HLA-C alleles having the fewest. Correlated functional status among segregating V segments might reflect linkage disequilibrium, but an unknown experimental factor could not be ruled out.

The library was prepared using the immunoSEQ multiplex PCR assay. The multiplex PCR relied on a mix of 60 forward primers for TCR Vbeta segments and 13 reverse primers for TCR Jbeta segments. The CDR3 region of rearranged TCR beta genes was amplified from genomic DNA by a multiplex PCR assay. On the Illumina HiSeq System, the amplified TCR beta libraries were sequenced as 87-base-pair reads. For the original study's pipeline: In a later analysis, some 80 million unique TCR beta chains were counted across the roughly 670 repertoires, and roughly 10 million of these chains were shared by at least two donors. Raw reads were error-corrected and collapsed into unique sequences with a nearest-neighbor algorithm that merged closely related sequences to remove PCR and sequencing errors. To assign V, D and J gene segments, CDR3 sequences were aligned to IMGT reference sequences. For a sequence to be retained, at least a six-nucleotide match to both a V gene segment and a J gene segment was required. A rearrangement was called productive if the CDR3 had no stop codons and remained in frame with V and J, and every other rearrangement was called non-productive. CDR3 was defined by IMGT convention, running from the second conserved V-encoded cysteine to the conserved J-encoded phenylalanine. In an earlier analysis of roughly 580 of the donors, sequences lacking an unambiguous match to a single V gene segment were excluded. An earlier analysis of several hundred of the donors classified V segments as functional when productive rearrangements were above 56.7% and as segregating when the standard deviation between donors was above 5%. A statistical classification framework was developed to diagnose cytomegalovirus status using the catalog of TCR beta chain sequences. V and J gene assignment, in a later analysis, came from comparing TCR nucleotide sequences with IMGT/GENE-DB human TR gene sequences. In a later analysis, CDR3 sequences and most-parsimonious VDJ recombination scenarios were assigned using the TCRdist pipeline. In a later analysis, every TCR beta chain was defined by the combination of its CDR3 amino acid sequence and its V-gene family, and reads without a unique V-gene family were dropped. As a way to deal with suspected cross-contamination and a sequencing artifact, a later analysis dropped 450 to 600 nucleotide sequences that were highly shared and had low generation probability. In a later analysis, a clonal expansion index for each public chain was calculated from normalized within-repertoire ranks of inferred template counts. A later analysis computed generation probabilities with a VDJ recombination model fitted to out-of-frame rearrangements, and checked the results against IGoR. In a later analysis, TCR-TCR, TCR-HLA and TCR-CMV co-occurrence was scored with hypergeometric tests, and a repertoire-size bias correction was applied to TCR pairs. To estimate false discovery rates, a later analysis permuted the HLA or CMV assignments 20 times. In a later analysis, co-occurring TCRs were grouped with DBSCAN, and TCRdist sequence similarity was added when clustering was performed within HLA-allele-positive subsets. Repertoires with fewer than 30,000 or more than 120,000 public chains, plus five repertoires with anomalous nucleotide sharing, were excluded from co-occurrence clustering. TCRdb retrieved this table from immuneACCESS and kept in-frame rearrangements only. Not all clones are present; in checked studies, unresolved V genes account for under half, and no reason is known for the remainder. V, J and clone size reflect that table, while D and trimming were determined from the DNA. This sample's table lists tens of thousands of clones. Together, the top ten hold roughly 15% of the sample.

The cohort consisted of approximately 670 healthy bone marrow donors. At the time of sampling, every cohort member was nominally healthy, though immune exposures that went unrecorded were likely present. The donor tested CMV seropositive and was one of the 289 seropositive cohort members. A peripheral blood sample was collected from each donor, and TCR beta sequencing was performed on peripheral blood mononuclear cells. The Qiagen DNeasy Blood Extraction Kit was used to extract genomic DNA from the blood cell samples. Material: PBMCs. This clonotype was sampled from a man in his fifties in good health and CMV-seropositive. The chain joins TRBV7-8 to TRBJ2-5; 8 middle bases align to TRBD2. CDR3 reads: CASSFSGGVGETQYF. The sequenced DNA: TGTGCCAGCAGCTTCTCCGGGGGGGTCGGAGAGACCCAGTACTTC.